This T cell receptor (beta chain) was found in a study of CD8 T cells in Susac syndrome. CDR1 is SEHNR and CDR2 is FQNEAQ in the germline V gene (reference sequence). The CDR3 sequence is 14 residues long. V was cut by 4 bases and J by 2 bases, with 10 bases left in between. With random hexamers, roughly 0.45 to 1 ug RNA was reverse transcribed. From the immunoSEQ multiplex PCR reads, TCRdb called clonotypes with MiXCR, one entry per CDR3 protein. The sample has more than 75,000 distinct CDR3 sequences; over 80% are singletons. This receptor was identified in a human donor in good health. The V and J genes are TRBV7-9 and TRBJ2-3; D possibly matches TRBD1 or TRBD2 (5 bases each). Sequenced sample: CD8+ T cells from PBMCs. CDR3: CASSSRDDTDTQYF. The CDR3 region has the DNA TGTGCCAGCAGCTCCCGGGACGACACAGATACGCAGTATTTT.